This T cell receptor beta chain was captured by sequencing in a study of blood T cell repertoires in COVID-19 (TCRdb year 2020). Concerning the study at large: Samples covering the acute and convalescent phases of COVID-19 were provided by collaborators in the United States, Italy and Spain. The prospective study material was composed of cDNA or gDNA derived from T cells, B-cell-depleted T cells, or PBMCs. The dataset comprised deeply sampled blood TCRbeta repertoires from subjects exposed to, actively infected with, or recovered from COVID-19. The repertoires were made available in a free public database intended to serve as a resource for research on the immune response to SARS-CoV-2. The samples were drawn from the first 160 participants of the ongoing ImmuneRACE study and from 1,200 or so subjects provided by 6 global collaborators. A de-identified subject ID, COVID-19 status, age in years and sex were almost always included in the sample metadata. Where available, HLA class I and class II types were taken from metadata supplied by the sample provider and were not determined by assay-based typing. The research as a whole found: How much clinical and demographic metadata was included differed by source and by participant, and the metadata was provided uncurated.

The collaborating institutions used their own protocols to collect whole blood in K2EDTA tubes. For TCRbeta analysis, collaborators shipped samples in one of three forms: frozen whole blood, isolated PBMCs, or DNA extracted from either of those sample types. The immunoSEQ Assay, a bias-controlled multiplex PCR, was used to amplify TCRbeta CDR3 regions from genomic DNA. The published analysis was carried out like this. The number of nucleated cells in each sample was estimated by amplification of reference gene primers within the assay. To quantify the absolute abundance of each unique TCRbeta CDR3 rearrangement, sequence reads were collapsed and filtered. For each sample, productive Simpson clonality was calculated by taking the square root of Simpson's diversity index across productive rearrangements. The immuneACCESS repertoire file appears here via TCRdb, limited to in-frame rearrangements. These files lack a portion of the clones; in checked studies, under half of the deficit traces to unresolved V genes, and the cause of the others is not known. V and J calls plus clone size are reproduced from that table; the DNA served to infer D and trimming. The sample contains some 20,000 clones, approximately 84% of them found a single time. Roughly 3.5% of the sample belongs to the ten largest clones.

In its sample, this clone was seen a few times. Its antigen is still unknown. The record has no base qualities; no much larger clone is one base away. The sequence was collected from a man aged 45-60 years with active COVID-19. The sample taken for sequencing was peripheral blood.

The DNA is TGTGCCAGTTGCCGGGACAGAGATCAGCCCCAGCATTTT. It is translated as CASCRDRDQPQHF. The chain links TRBV19 with TRBJ1-5; 7 bases in between match TRBD1. The CDR3 covers 13 residues, taking in both the cysteine and the phenylalanine. The sequence is cut down to CDR3 DNA, 39 bases in frame from base 1. CDR1 and CDR2 (LNHDA, SQIVND) derive from the germline V gene (reference sequence). V loses 8 bases at its end and J loses 5 bases; junction bases beyond the gene matches: 6.